This note documents a single T cell receptor (beta chain) sequence. These data originate in a study of blood T cell repertoires in COVID-19. Living in under 30 US areas, the participants were between 18 and 89 years of age. What the recovered Cohort 3 donors had was two negative PCRs, clearance, or symptom resolution. Generated by immunoSEQ multiplex PCR, the TCRdb table keeps only in-frame clones and is missing some. The repertoire holds more than 350,000 clones, with 80% to 90% as singletons. Trimming cost V 5 bases and J 4 bases, with 11 bases left between them. CDR1 SGHTA and CDR2 FQGTGA come from the germline V gene. The CDR3 consists of 14 residues.

The receptor comes from a man in his late teens or twenties who had recovered from COVID-19. This chain links TRBV7-3 with TRBJ2-2, with D possibly being TRBD1 (6 bases). Sequenced: PBMCs or T cells enriched from blood (not recorded which). The CDR3, as DNA: TGTGCCAGCAGCCTGCAGGGGAGCACCGGGGAGCTGTTTTTT. Its protein is CASSLQGSTGELFF.